This passage covers 20 T cell receptor beta chains from one sample sequenced in a study of neurological immune-mediated disorders. Each CDR3 protein is one row after TCRdb ran MiXCR on the 5' RACE reads. Here the sample spans 50,000 to 60,000 distinct CDR3 sequences, over 2% being singletons. The sequenced material came from PBMCs. The receptors stem from a man aged 50 or older with multiple sclerosis.

In this sample, this clonotype turned up many times. This chain connects TRBV15 to TRBJ1-5, with D possibly being TRBD1 (5 bases). V lost 11 bases and J lost 0, with 11 bases in between. Germline assignment: CDR1 LNHNV and CDR2 YYDKDF (reference sequence). The CDR3 length is 13 residues. Here the CDR3 DNA reads TGTGCCCCGCAGACAGATAGCAATCAGCCCCAGCATTTT. Encoded protein: CAPQTDSNQPQHF.

This clonotype was observed at least ten times. V gene TRBV7-9 combines with J gene TRBJ2-5; no reliable D call. This CDR3 has 12 amino acids. Trimming removed 1 base from V and 9 bases from J, with 9 bases in between. CDR1 is SEHNR, CDR2 FQNEAQ, per germline (reference sequence). The CDR3 nucleotides read TGTGCCAGCAGCTTAGACGACCGGGCCCAGTACTTC. Translated: CASSLDDRAQYF. The complete variable domain, with remaining parts taken from reference TRBV7-9 and TRBJ2-5, reads DTGVSQNPRHKITKRGQNVTFRCDPISEHNRLYWYRQTLGQGPEFLTYFQNEAQLEKSRLLSDRFSAERPKGSFSTLEIQRTEQGDSAMYLCASSLDDRAQYFGPGTRLLVL.

The sample holds many counts of this clonotype. This sequence joins TRBV5-1 and TRBJ2-3; D possibly corresponds to TRBD1 (6 bases). The CDR3 is made up of 14 amino acids. Germline CDR1 and CDR2: SGHRS and YFSETQ. Between the trimmed V and J ends, which lost 0 bases and 4 bases, there was a span of 9 bases. In DNA, the CDR3 is TGCGCCAGCAGCTTGGGACAGGAGGCAGATACGCAGTATTTT. Protein: CASSLGQEADTQYF.

The sample holds many counts of this clonotype. The chain couples TRBV12-3 or TRBV12-4 to TRBJ1-5; D may be TRBD1 (5 bases). This CDR3 has 15 amino acids. V was shortened by 3 bases and J by 0 bases, with 9 bases between the two germline ends. CDR3 region: CASSFLGVSNQPQHF. DNA for the CDR3: TGTGCCAGCAGTTTTTTGGGGGTTAGCAATCAGCCCCAGCATTTT.

This clonotype was detected ten times or more. The chain couples TRBV12-3 or TRBV12-4 to TRBJ2-2; 8 nucleotides agree with TRBD2. Trimming removed 8 bases from V and 1 base from J; junction bases left unmatched: 6. The CDR3 sequence is 15 residues long. CDR3 nucleotide sequence: TGTGCCAGCGTGGCGGGGGGATTGAACACCGGGGAGCTGTTTTTT. It yields the protein CASVAGGLNTGELFF.

This clonotype was recorded at least ten times. The chain links TRBV5-6 to TRBJ1-2; D might be TRBD1 (6 bases). This CDR3 contains 14 residues. V lost 2 bases, J lost 6 bases, and 14 bases lay in between. Germline lookup yields CDR1 SGHDT and CDR2 YYEEEE. CDR3: CASSFGQSPNGYTF. The CDR3 nucleotides are TGTGCCAGCAGCTTTGGACAGAGTCCTAATGGCTACACCTTC.

At least ten counts were recorded for this clonotype. V and J are TRBV2 and TRBJ1-5; 7 nucleotides align to TRBD1. The length of the CDR3 is 14 residues. Per the germline V gene, CDR1 is SNHLY and CDR2 is FYNNEI. Germline trimming cut 9 bases from V and 0 bases from J; bases unmatched to any gene: 5. CDR3 bases: TGTGCCAGTACAGGGGAATATAGCAATCAGCCCCAGCATTTT. Amino acid sequence: CASTGEYSNQPQHF.

This clonotype has at least ten counts. The rearrangement links TRBV20-1 to TRBJ1-1; unclear D gene. Germline V lookup: CDR1 DFQATT, CDR2 SNEGSKA (reference sequence). The V end lost 2 bases, the J end lost 1 base, and 5 bases lay between the germline ends. This CDR3 spans 12 amino acids. The CDR3: CSARSGNTEAFF. The CDR3 nucleotides are TGCAGTGCTAGATCAGGGAACACTGAAGCTTTCTTT.

This clonotype was detected ten times or more. The chain is built from TRBV12-3 or TRBV12-4 and TRBJ1-1, with TRBD1 as a possible D gene (5 bases). V shed 2 bases and J shed 4 bases, with 11 bases lying between them. The CDR3 spans 14 residues. The CDR3 loop reads CASSLRQGGTEAFF. In DNA form, the CDR3 reads TGTGCCAGCAGTTTAAGGCAGGGTGGCACTGAAGCTTTCTTT.

The rearrangement joins TRBV7-7 to TRBJ2-4; weak D call: TRBD2 (6 bases). The CDR3 sequence is 13 residues long. Deletions cut 3 bases from V and 8 bases from J, with 11 bases between. CDR1 SSHAT and CDR2 FNYEAQ come from the germline V gene (reference sequence). This chain's CDR3 is CASSFGPGDIQYF. DNA for the CDR3: TGTGCCAGCAGCTTCGGTCCGGGGGACATTCAGTACTTC. Combining the CDR3 with reference TRBV7-7 and TRBJ2-4 gives the whole variable domain GAGVSQSPRYKVTKRGQDVTLRCDPISSHATLYWYQQALGQGPEFLTYFNYEAQPDKSGLPSDRFSAERPEGSISTLTIQRTEQRDSAMYRCASSFGPGDIQYFGAGTRLSVL.

This clonotype showed up many times. The chain employs TRBV5-1 and TRBJ1-2; tentative D call: TRBD1 (5 bases). The CDR3 sequence is 13 residues long. Trimming pared 3 bases from V and 1 base from J, leaving 7 bases between. CDR1 and CDR2 from the germline V gene are SGHRS and YFSETQ. CDR3 in DNA: TGCGCCAGCAGCTCCGACAGTAACTATGGCTACACCTTC. This codes for CASSSDSNYGYTF.

In this sample, this clonotype turned up many times. The J gene is TRBJ1-2, the V gene TRBV20-1, with TRBD1 matching over 7 bases. Germline lookup yields CDR1 DFQATT and CDR2 SNEGSKA (reference sequence). With V trimmed by 0 bases and J by 4 bases, 5 bases remained unmatched. This CDR3 comprises 14 residues. The CDR3, as DNA: TGCAGTGCTAGAGAAATAGACAGGGTCTATGGCTACACCTTC. This encodes CSAREIDRVYGYTF.

The table lists this clonotype with many counts. This rearrangement joins TRBV7-2 to TRBJ1-4; 8 nucleotides align to TRBD1. This CDR3 is built from 16 residues. The V segment lost 1 base and the J segment 4 bases; nucleotides outside the gene matches: 5. Germline V gene data show CDR1 as SGHTA and CDR2 as FQGNSA. CDR3 amino acids: CASSLGQGRFNEKLFF. The CDR3 coding sequence is TGTGCCAGCAGCTTAGGACAGGGGCGGTTTAATGAAAAACTGTTTTTT.

In this sample, this clonotype turned up a few times. One junction end disagrees with the germline gene, perhaps due to a read error. This chain joins TRBV28 and TRBJ1-5; D ambiguous. Germline V gives CDR1 MDHEN, CDR2 SYDVKM. The CDR3 length is 14 residues. In DNA form, the CDR3 reads TGTGCCAACCAACGTGGCGGGCTGTATAAGACCCAGAATTTT. This gives the protein CANQRGGLYKTQNF.

The sample holds many counts of this clonotype. The CDR3 region has the DNA TGCAGTGCTGGGAGGCGGGGGGAGGGTGAAAAACTGTTTTTT. The encoded protein is CSAGRRGEGEKLFF. The chain joins TRBV20-1 to TRBJ1-4; maybe TRBD1 (5 bases). Looked up from germline, CDR1 is DFQATT and CDR2 is SNEGSKA (reference sequence). This CDR3 has 14 residues. V dropped 5 bases and J dropped 7 bases, with 17 bases sitting between them.

The table lists this clonotype with many counts. The gene calls are TRBV7-9 and TRBJ2-3; D possibly corresponds to TRBD1 (6 bases). The CDR3 sequence is 15 residues long. Trimming cost V 3 bases and J 0 bases, with 10 bases left between them. The germline V gene has CDR1 SEHNR and CDR2 FQNEAQ (reference sequence). CDR3 coding DNA: TGTGCCAGCAGCTTCCGGGACACGAGCACAGATACGCAGTATTTT. It is translated as CASSFRDTSTDTQYF.

This clonotype was picked up a small number of times. The chain is built from TRBV4-3 and TRBJ2-5, with D possibly called TRBD1 or TRBD2 (5 bases each). This CDR3 contains 15 residues. CDR1 is LGHNA and CDR2 is YSLEER in the germline V gene. V lost 4 bases and J 5 bases, leaving 17 bases between the germline ends. The CDR3 DNA reads as TGCGCCAGCAGCCCCTCCGGGGCCAGAGGGGAGACCCAGTACTTC. The encoded protein is CASSPSGARGETQYF.

This clonotype was observed many times. The gene calls are TRBV15 and TRBJ2-3, with 9 bases lining up with TRBD2. The CDR3 has 14 amino acids. Trimming removed 7 bases from V and 9 bases from J; junction bases left unmatched: 11. CDR1 and CDR2 (germline): LNHNV, YYDKDF (reference sequence). The CDR3: CATTNAGGISTQYF. The CDR3 DNA sequence: TGTGCCACCACGAACGCGGGGGGGATCTCAACGCAGTATTTT.

The gene calls are TRBV3-1 and TRBJ2-5; D is ambiguous. The CDR3 extends over 12 amino acids. Trimming cost V 5 bases and J 3 bases, with 7 bases left between them. Germline CDR1 LGHDT, CDR2 YNNKEL (reference sequence). CDR3 coding DNA: TGTGCCAGCAGCAAAACAGAAGAGACCCAGTACTTC. This gives the protein CASSKTEETQYF.

This clonotype was seen many times. The chain recombines TRBV18 with TRBJ2-7, with D possibly called TRBD1 or TRBD2 (5 bases each). Trimming pared 4 bases from V and 0 bases from J, leaving 25 bases between. Germline V gene data show CDR1 as KGHSH and CDR2 as LQKENI. The CDR3 is made up of 19 amino acids. The CDR3 sequence is CASSLRQGKGEIFSYEQYF. The CDR3 region has the DNA TGTGCCAGCTCACTCCGCCAGGGAAAAGGGGAGATTTTCTCCTACGAGCAGTACTTC.